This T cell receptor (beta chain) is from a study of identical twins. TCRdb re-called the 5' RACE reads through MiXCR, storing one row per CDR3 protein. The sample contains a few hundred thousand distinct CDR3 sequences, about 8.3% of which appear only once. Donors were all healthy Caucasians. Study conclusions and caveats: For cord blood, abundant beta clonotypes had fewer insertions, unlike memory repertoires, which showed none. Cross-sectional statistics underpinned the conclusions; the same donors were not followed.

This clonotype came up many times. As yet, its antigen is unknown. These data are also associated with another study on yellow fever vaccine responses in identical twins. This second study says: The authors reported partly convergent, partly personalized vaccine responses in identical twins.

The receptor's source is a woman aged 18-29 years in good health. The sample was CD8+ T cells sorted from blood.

CDR3 sequence (DNA): TGTGTATCCAGCTCCTACAATGAGCAGTTCTTC. The encoded protein is CVSSSYNEQFF. The gene calls are TRBV5-4 and TRBJ2-1; the D is unclear. CDR3 size: 11 residues. The germline V gene has CDR1 SGHNT and CDR2 YYREEE (reference sequence).